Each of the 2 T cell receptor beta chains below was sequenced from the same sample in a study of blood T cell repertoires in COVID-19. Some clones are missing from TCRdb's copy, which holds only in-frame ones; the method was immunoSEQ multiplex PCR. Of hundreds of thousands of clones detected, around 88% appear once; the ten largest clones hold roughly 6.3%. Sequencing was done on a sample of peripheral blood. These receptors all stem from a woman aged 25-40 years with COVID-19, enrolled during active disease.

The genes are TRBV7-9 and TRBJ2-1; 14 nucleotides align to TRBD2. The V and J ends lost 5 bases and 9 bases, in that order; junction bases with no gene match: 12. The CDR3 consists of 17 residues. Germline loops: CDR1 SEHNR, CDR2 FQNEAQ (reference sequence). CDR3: CASSIWKGLAGVGEQFF. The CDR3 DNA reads TGTGCCAGCAGCATATGGAAGGGACTAGCGGGAGTTGGTGAGCAGTTCTTC.

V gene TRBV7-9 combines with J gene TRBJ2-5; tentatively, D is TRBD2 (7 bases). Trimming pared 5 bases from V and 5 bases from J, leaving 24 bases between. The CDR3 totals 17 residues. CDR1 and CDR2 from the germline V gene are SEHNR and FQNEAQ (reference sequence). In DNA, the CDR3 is TGTGCCAGCAGCCCCCAAGGGGGGGGGCACCTCCAGGAGACCCAGTACTTC. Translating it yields CASSPQGGGHLQETQYF.